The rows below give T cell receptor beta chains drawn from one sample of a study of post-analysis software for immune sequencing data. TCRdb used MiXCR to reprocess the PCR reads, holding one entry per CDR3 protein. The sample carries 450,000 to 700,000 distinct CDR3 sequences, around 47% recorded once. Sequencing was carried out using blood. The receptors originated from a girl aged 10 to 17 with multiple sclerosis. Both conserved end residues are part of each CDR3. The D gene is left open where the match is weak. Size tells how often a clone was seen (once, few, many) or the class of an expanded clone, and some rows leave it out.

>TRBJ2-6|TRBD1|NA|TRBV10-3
TGTGCCATCAGTGAGTCAGGGGGCGTGGGCTCTGGGGCCAACGTCCTGACTTTC
CAISESGGVGSGANVLTF
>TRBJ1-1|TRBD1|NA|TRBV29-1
TGCAGCGTTTTTATAGGGGGCAGGCTGAACACTGAAGCTTTCTTT
CSVFIGGRLNTEAFF
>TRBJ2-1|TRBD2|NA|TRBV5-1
TGCGCCAGCAGCCTACTTAGCGGGGGGGCCCCCAATGAGCAGTTCTTC
CASSLLSGGAPNEQFF
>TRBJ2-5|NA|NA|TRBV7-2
TGTGCCAGCAGCTTAAATTATCAAGGGACCCAGTACTTC
CASSLNYQGTQYF
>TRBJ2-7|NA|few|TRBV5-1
TGCGCCAGCAGCTTGGGTCAGGACTCGCTCTCCTACGAGCAGTACTTC
CASSLGQDSLSYEQYF
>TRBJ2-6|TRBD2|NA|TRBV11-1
TGTGCCAGCAGCTTAATTCCGAGAGGGACTAGCGGGGCCGGGTTGGGGGCCAACATCCTGACTTTC
CASSLIPRGTSGAGLGANILTF
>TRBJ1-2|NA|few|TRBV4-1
TGCGCCAGCAGCCAAAGGACAGAGGGTAACTATGGCTACACCTTC
CASSQRTEGNYGYTF
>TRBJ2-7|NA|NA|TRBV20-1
TGCAGTGCTAGGACCCGGGGAGCCTACGAGCAGTACTTC
CSARTRGAYEQYF
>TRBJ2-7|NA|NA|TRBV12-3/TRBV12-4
TGTGCCAGCAGCCGGGACACGGCCGGGTACGAGCAGTACTTC
CASSRDTAGYEQYF
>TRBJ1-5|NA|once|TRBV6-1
TGTGCCAGCAGTGGATCTGTTACAGGGTATAGCAATCAGCCCCAGCATTTT
CASSGSVTGYSNQPQHF
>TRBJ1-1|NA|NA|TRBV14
TGTGCCAGCAGCCCCCAATTGGAAGCTTTCTTT
CASSPQLEAFF
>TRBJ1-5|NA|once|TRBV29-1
TGCAGCGTTGGAGTGGCTGGCAATCAGCCCCAGCATTTT
CSVGVAGNQPQHF
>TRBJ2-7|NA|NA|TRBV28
TGTGCCATCTCACCGGGGAACTCCTACGAGCAGTACTTC
CAISPGNSYEQYF
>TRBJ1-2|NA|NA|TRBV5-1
TGCGCCATTCTGAACGGGGCAAACTATGGCTACACCTTC
CAILNGANYGYTF
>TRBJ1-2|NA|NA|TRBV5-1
TGCGCCAGCAGCCTGAAGAGCTCCTATGGCTGCACCTTC
CASSLKSSYGCTF
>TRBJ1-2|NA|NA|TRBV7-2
TGTGCCAGCAGCTTAGACAGGGCGGATGGCTACACCTTC
CASSLDRADGYTF
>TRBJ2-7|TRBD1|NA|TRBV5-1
TGCGCCAGCTCCGGGACAGGGGCCTACGAGCAGTACTTC
CASSGTGAYEQYF
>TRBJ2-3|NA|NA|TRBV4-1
TGCGCCAGCAGCCAAGATGACTTCACAGATACGCAGTATTTT
CASSQDDFTDTQYF
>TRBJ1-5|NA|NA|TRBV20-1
TGCAGTGCTAGAGCTCAGGGAGCGGCTAATCAGCCCCAGCATTTT
CSARAQGAANQPQHF
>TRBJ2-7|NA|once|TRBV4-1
TGCGCCGGCCACCAGGCGTTGGACGAGCAGTACTTC
CAGHQALDEQYF
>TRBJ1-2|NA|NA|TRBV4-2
TGTGCCAGCAGCCTCCGAGCGCTACGGGGGCGAAGTAGAGGCTACACCTTC
CASSLRALRGRSRGYTF
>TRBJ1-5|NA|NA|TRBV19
TGTGCCAGCAGAGGACAGTTCAATCAGCCCCAGCATTTT
CASRGQFNQPQHF
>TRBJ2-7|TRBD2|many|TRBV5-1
TGTGCCAGCAGCTTAGCGGGGCCCTACGAGCAGTACTTC
CASSLAGPYEQYF
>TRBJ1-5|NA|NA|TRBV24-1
TGTGCCACCAGTGGAGCGTATAGCAATCAGCTCCAGCATTTT
CATSGAYSNQLQHF
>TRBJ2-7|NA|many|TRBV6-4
TGTGCCAGCAGTAGGGGGAGAAAAGACCCGAATTGGTCCTACGAGCAGTACTTC
CASSRGRKDPNWSYEQYF
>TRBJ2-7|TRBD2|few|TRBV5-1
TGCGCCAGCAGCCCGATAGCGGGAGCCGAGCAGTACTTC
CASSPIAGAEQYF
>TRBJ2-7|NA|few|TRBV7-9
TGTGCCAGCAGCGCTCAGGACCACGAGCAGTACTTC
CASSAQDHEQYF
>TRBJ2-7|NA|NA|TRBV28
TGTGCCAGCAGTTCGGGGCTCGGAAGCTCCTACGAGCAGTACTTC
CASSSGLGSSYEQYF
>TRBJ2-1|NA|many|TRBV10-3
TGTGCCATCAGTGCAGACCGGGGCTCCTACAATGAGCAGTTCTTC
CAISADRGSYNEQFF
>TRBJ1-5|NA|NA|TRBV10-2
TGCGCCAGCAGTGAGTCAGGGGGTTATTACAATCAGCCCCAGCATTTT
CASSESGGYYNQPQHF
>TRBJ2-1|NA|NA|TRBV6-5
TGTGCCAGCAGTTACGGCAATCCTGCCTACAATGAGCAGTTCTTC
CASSYGNPAYNEQFF
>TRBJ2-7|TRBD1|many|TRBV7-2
TGTGCCAGCAGCTACGGGACAGGGGCCTACGAGCAGTACTTC
CASSYGTGAYEQYF
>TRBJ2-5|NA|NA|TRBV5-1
TGCGCCAGCGGAATTATGGAAGAGCAGTACTTC
CASGIMEEQYF
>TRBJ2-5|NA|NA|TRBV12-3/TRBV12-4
TGTGCCAGCAGTTTAGGGATTGAGACCCAGTACTTC
CASSLGIETQYF
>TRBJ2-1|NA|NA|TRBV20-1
TGCAGCGCTAGAGTGTTTGGGGGGGCTATTGGGTCCTACAGTGAGCAGTTCTTC
CSARVFGGAIGSYSEQFF
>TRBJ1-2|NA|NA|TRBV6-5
TGTGCCAGCAGGAACGGGCCCTTCAGGAGTCACTATGGCTACACCTTC
CASRNGPFRSHYGYTF
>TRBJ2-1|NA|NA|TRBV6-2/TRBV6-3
TGTGCCAGCAGTTACTCGAAATTGCGCATGGCTGAGCAGTTCTTC
CASSYSKLRMAEQFF
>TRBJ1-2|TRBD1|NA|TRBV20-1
TGCAGTGCTAGAGATACGGGACAGAAGTCCTATGGCTACACCTTC
CSARDTGQKSYGYTF
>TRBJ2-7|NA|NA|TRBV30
TGTGCCTGGAGTTGGGTGATGGGGAGTTCCTACGAGCAGTACTTC
CAWSWVMGSSYEQYF
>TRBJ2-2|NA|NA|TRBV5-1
TGCGCCACCATGGACACCGGAGGGACCGGGGAGCTGTTTTTT
CATMDTGGTGELFF
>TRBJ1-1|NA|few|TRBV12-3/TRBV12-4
TGTGCCAGCAGTTTTAAGGAGGTGAAGACTCAAGCTTTCTTT
CASSFKEVKTQAFF
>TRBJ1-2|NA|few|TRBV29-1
TGCAGCGTTGATCTGGCAGACGACTATGGCTACACCTTC
CSVDLADDYGYTF
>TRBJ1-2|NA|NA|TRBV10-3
TGTGTCATCCGGGGACGAGAGGGGTATAACTATGGCTACACCTTC
CVIRGREGYNYGYTF
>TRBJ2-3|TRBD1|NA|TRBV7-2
TGTGCCAGCAGCTCCCAGACAGGGCCAGATACGCAGTATTTT
CASSSQTGPDTQYF
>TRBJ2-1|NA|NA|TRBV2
TGTGCCAGCAGCTTATCCCCCAGGGGCGACAATGAGCAGTTCTTC
CASSLSPRGDNEQFF
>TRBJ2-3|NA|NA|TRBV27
TGTGCCAGCACCACCACGCCCTCTAGCACAGATACGCAGTATTTT
CASTTTPSSTDTQYF
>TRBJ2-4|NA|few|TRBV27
TGTGCCAGCAGTTTTTGGGGACCCGCGATGGCCAAAAACATTCAGTACTTC
CASSFWGPAMAKNIQYF
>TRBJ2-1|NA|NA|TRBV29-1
TGCAGCGCCGCAGCAAATGAGCAGTTCTTC
CSAAANEQFF
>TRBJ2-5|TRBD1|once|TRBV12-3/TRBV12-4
TGTGCCAGCAGGTCCGGGACAGCTGCGGAGACCCAGTACTTC
CASRSGTAAETQYF
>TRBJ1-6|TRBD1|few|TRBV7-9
TGTGCCAGCCGGTCCGGGACAGCAAATTCACCCCTCCACTTT
CASRSGTANSPLHF
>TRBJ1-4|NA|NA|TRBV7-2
TGTGCCAGCAGCTTAGGCAGGAGGGGCGAAAAACTGTTTTTT
CASSLGRRGEKLFF
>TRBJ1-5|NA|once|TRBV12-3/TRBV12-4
TGTGCCAGCAGTTTGTGGGGGGCCGGCAATCAGCCCCAGCATTTT
CASSLWGAGNQPQHF
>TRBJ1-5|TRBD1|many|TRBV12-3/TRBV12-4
TGTGCCAGCAGTAGCGGGACAGGGGGCTCTCAGCCCCAGCATTTT
CASSSGTGGSQPQHF
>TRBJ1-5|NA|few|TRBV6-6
TGTGCCAGCAGTTTAAGAGGCCGGGACAATCAGCCCCAGCATTTT
CASSLRGRDNQPQHF
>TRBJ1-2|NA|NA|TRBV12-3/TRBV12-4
TGTGCCAGCAGTGGGTCAGTATTCGGCTACACCTTC
CASSGSVFGYTF
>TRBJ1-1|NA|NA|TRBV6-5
TGTGCCAGCGCTGAGAACACCCTGAACACTGAAGCTTTCTTT
CASAENTLNTEAFF
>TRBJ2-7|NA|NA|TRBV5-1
TGCGCCAGCAGCTCCCCCCTGGGGTACGGGGTTAGCTCCTATGAGCAGTACTTC
CASSSPLGYGVSSYEQYF